The 28 T cell receptor beta chains below were found in one sample sequenced in a study of blood T cells in healthy people across ages. Through a sample-barcoded 5' primer and a J-beta primer mix, a second PCR was run for roughly 6 to 11 cycles. One entry per CDR3 protein, called by TCRdb with MiXCR from the 5' RACE reads. The table includes over 500,000 distinct CDR3 sequences, about 26% detected once. These same records also appear under a second study, on T cells of mothers and their children.

The specimen sequenced was blood. These receptors were taken from a boy aged 2 to 10 in good health.

This chain's CDR3 is CSVVGAGGNIQYF. In DNA, the CDR3 is TGCAGCGTTGTAGGAGCGGGCGGAAACATTCAGTACTTC. The genes are TRBV29-1 and TRBJ2-4; D is possibly TRBD2 (6 bases). This CDR3 contains 13 residues. CDR1 SQVTM and CDR2 ANQGSEA come from the germline V gene. Between the trimmed V and J ends, which lost 4 bases and 6 bases, there was a span of 13 bases. The whole variable domain, filled in from reference TRBV29-1 and TRBJ2-4, reads SAVISQKPSRDICQRGTSLTIQCQVDSQVTMMFWYRQQPGQSLTLIATANQGSEATYESGFVIDKFPISRPNLTFSTLTVSNMSPEDSSIYLCSVVGAGGNIQYFGAGTRLSVL.

This clonotype occurred many times. The chain joins TRBV20-1 to TRBJ2-3; D is perhaps TRBD1 (5 bases). The CDR3 runs 13 residues. The germline gives CDR1 DFQATT, CDR2 SNEGSKA (reference sequence). Trimming left V 1 base short and J 5 bases short, with 10 bases between. This CDR3 reads CSARVNGQDTQYF. The CDR3 coding sequence is TGCAGTGCTAGAGTTAACGGACAAGATACGCAGTATTTT.

The chain is built from TRBV5-1 and TRBJ2-5; the D gene is possibly TRBD1 (6 bases). The J call could be wrong; TRBJ2-7 is a better fit for the DNA end. Germline CDR1 is SGHRS and CDR2 is YFSETQ. There are 15 residues in the CDR3. As DNA, the CDR3 is TGCGCCAGCAGCTTGATGGGGGCGCTCCCCTACGAGCAGTACTTC. It is translated as CASSLMGALPYEQYF.

This clonotype showed up just a few times. This rearrangement joins TRBV9 to TRBJ2-6, with TRBD1 matching over 8 bases. Germline V gene data show CDR1 as SGDLS and CDR2 as YYNGEE. V gave up 3 bases and J gave up 10 bases; unmatched junction bases: 9. CDR3 length equals 15 residues. For the CDR3, the DNA is TGTGCCAGCAGCGACCGACAGGGGTCGGAGAACGTCCTGACTTTC. It codes for CASSDRQGSENVLTF.

V usage is TRBV20-1 and J usage is TRBJ1-4, with D possibly being TRBD1 (6 bases). Looked up from germline, CDR1 is DFQATT and CDR2 is SNEGSKA (reference sequence). V gave up 6 bases and J gave up 4 bases, with 15 bases separating them. The CDR3 sequence is 14 residues long. CDR3 loop: CSAPPDSGNEKLFF. The CDR3 DNA follows: TGCAGTGCCCCTCCGGACAGTGGTAATGAAAAACTGTTTTTT.

This clonotype was detected only a few times. The chain couples TRBV11-2 to TRBJ2-4, with D perhaps TRBD1 (6 bases). The length of the CDR3 is 15 residues. Germline-derived CDR1 and CDR2 are SGHAT and FQNNGV. The V end lost 5 bases, the J end lost 7 bases, and 18 bases lay between the germline ends. The CDR3 sequence is CASSLLGGFQNIQYF. The CDR3 DNA reads as TGTGCCAGCAGCCTCTTAGGGGGATTTCAGAACATTCAGTACTTC.

The chain links TRBV12-3 or TRBV12-4 to TRBJ1-1; a weak D match, TRBD1 (6 bases). This CDR3 contains 13 residues. V shed 2 bases and J shed 8 bases, with 12 bases lying between them. The DNA for the CDR3 is TGTGCCAGCAGTTTAAGGGCAGGGGAAGAAGCTTTCTTT. Amino acid sequence: CASSLRAGEEAFF.

This clonotype was picked up a small number of times. The chain links TRBV12-3 or TRBV12-4 to TRBJ2-5; unclear D gene. This CDR3 has 13 amino acids. Trimming left V 3 bases short and J 0 bases short, with 5 bases between. Here the CDR3 DNA reads TGTGCCAGCAGTTTGTACAACCAAGAGACCCAGTACTTC. Protein: CASSLYNQETQYF.

This clonotype was seen a handful of times. The chain uses TRBV25-1 and TRBJ1-6; 7 bases are shared with TRBD1. The length of the CDR3 is 14 residues. Germline CDR1 and CDR2: MGHDK and SYGVNS. V trimming: 6 bases; J trimming: 9 bases; junction bases outside the gene matches: 8. The chain's CDR3 is CASRRGLEGSPLHF. CDR3 coding DNA: TGTGCCAGCAGGAGGGGGCTTGAGGGTTCACCCCTCCACTTT. Based on the CDR3 plus reference TRBV25-1 and TRBJ1-6, the full variable domain is EADIYQTPRYLVIGTGKKITLECSQTMGHDKMYWYQQDPGMELHLIHYSYGVNSTEKGDLSSESTVSRIRTEHFPLTLESARPSHTSQYLCASRRGLEGSPLHFGNGTRLTVT.

V usage is TRBV4-1 and J usage is TRBJ2-6, with D maybe TRBD2 (5 bases). The CDR3 is 16 residues long. Trimming took off 3 bases at V and 0 bases at J, with 9 bases between the two ends. Germline assignment: CDR1 MGHRA and CDR2 YSYEKL. CDR3 region: CASSQEADSGANVLTF. CDR3 nucleotides: TGCGCCAGCAGCCAGGAGGCAGACTCTGGGGCCAACGTCCTGACTTTC.

The chain combines TRBV20-1 with TRBJ2-7; D is uncertain. The V and J ends lost 0 bases and 0 bases respectively, with 15 bases between them. Germline V gives CDR1 DFQATT, CDR2 SNEGSKA (reference sequence). The CDR3 is made up of 16 amino acids. The CDR3 sequence: CSAREDGRSISYEQYF. In DNA, the CDR3 is TGCAGTGCTAGAGAAGATGGCAGGTCTATCTCCTACGAGCAGTACTTC.

The V gene is TRBV20-1, the J gene TRBJ2-5; D unresolved. Germline V gene lookup returns CDR1 DFQATT and CDR2 SNEGSKA (reference sequence). The CDR3 has 14 amino acids. Trimming removed 0 bases at V and 1 base at J, with 9 bases between. CDR3 sequence: CSAREGSRQETQYF. CDR3 bases: TGCAGTGCTAGAGAGGGCAGTCGCCAAGAGACCCAGTACTTC.

This clonotype has more than one count but fewer than ten. This chain joins TRBV10-3 and TRBJ2-5; 9 nucleotides match TRBD1. Losses at the gene ends were 7 bases for V and 4 bases for J; bases not matched to a gene: 7. The germline V gene encodes CDR1 ENHRY and CDR2 SYGVKD. This CDR3 comprises 14 residues. The CDR3 sequence: CAITSGQGGETQYF. DNA for the CDR3: TGTGCCATCACATCGGGACAGGGAGGAGAGACCCAGTACTTC.

The rearrangement uses TRBV20-1 and TRBJ2-5, with D unresolved. The CDR3 sequence is 10 residues long. CDR1 is DFQATT and CDR2 is SNEGSKA in the germline V gene (reference sequence). The ends were cut back, 2 bases at V and 7 bases at J, with 5 bases in the middle. In nucleotides, the CDR3 is TGCAGTGCTAGATTGATGACCCAGTACTTC. Translating it yields CSARLMTQYF.

The rearrangement links TRBV7-9 to TRBJ2-7; the D is unclear. This CDR3 comprises 13 residues. Looked up from germline, CDR1 is SEHNR and CDR2 is FQNEAQ (reference sequence). V dropped 2 bases and J dropped 4 bases, with 9 bases sitting between them. Written as DNA, the CDR3 is TGTGCCAGCAGCTTAATCGCAGAATACGAGCAGTACTTC. The encoded protein is CASSLIAEYEQYF.

The rearrangement links TRBV2 to TRBJ1-5; 7 bases agree with TRBD1. From germline, CDR1 is SNHLY and CDR2 FYNNEI. The CDR3 is 14 amino acids. J gave up 3 bases and V 5 bases, and 4 bases lay outside the gene matches. The CDR3, as DNA: TGTGCCAGCAGTCAGACAGGGCCCAATCAGCCCCAGCATTTT. As protein: CASSQTGPNQPQHF.

CDR3 sequence (DNA): TGTGCCAGCAGTTACTATCTAGCGGGAGAGAATGAGCAGTTCTTC. Amino acids: CASSYYLAGENEQFF. The J gene is TRBJ2-1, the V gene TRBV6-6, with TRBD2 identical over 10 bases. Germline V CDR1 and CDR2: MNHNY, SVGAGI (reference sequence). There are 15 residues in the CDR3. J was trimmed by 7 bases and V by 1 base; bases with no gene match: 4.

This clonotype was seen more than once but under ten times. This chain links TRBV7-2 with TRBJ2-5; TRBD2 agrees at 8 bases. The CDR3 contains 17 residues. Germline CDR1 is SGHTA and CDR2 is FQGNSA. V was clipped by 0 bases and J by 7 bases; unmatched bases: 13. In nucleotides, the CDR3 is TGTGCCAGCAGCTTAGCGGGGGGACTAGTTAGCAGAGGGACCCAGTACTTC. Its translation is CASSLAGGLVSRGTQYF.

The chain is built from TRBV10-3 and TRBJ1-3, with D tentatively TRBD1 (6 bases). The CDR3 contains 15 residues. Germline CDR1 reads ENHRY; CDR2 reads SYGVKD. Trimming removed 8 bases at V and 8 bases at J, with 22 bases between. CDR3 sequence reads: CAIGDDRTSGYTIYF. CDR3 coding DNA: TGTGCCATCGGGGACGACAGGACCAGCGGGTACACCATATATTTT.

This clonotype was observed a handful of times. The rearrangement uses TRBV10-3 and TRBJ2-5; TRBD2 aligns across 9 bases. The end of the DNA fits TRBJ2-1 better, so the J call may be wrong. The CDR3 covers 16 residues. Per germline, CDR1 ENHRY and CDR2 SYGVKD. Here the CDR3 reads CAINEPTGLAPNEQFF. CDR3 DNA sequence: TGTGCCATCAACGAACCGACGGGACTAGCTCCCAATGAGCAGTTCTTC.

The chain joins TRBV2 to TRBJ1-2; D call uncertain. V was shortened by 7 bases and J by 2 bases, with 11 bases between the two germline ends. Germline V gives CDR1 SNHLY, CDR2 FYNNEI. The CDR3 extends over 13 amino acids. The CDR3 protein is CASTLRGNYGYTF. CDR3 bases: TGTGCCAGCACCTTGCGGGGAAACTATGGCTACACCTTC. Supplemented by reference TRBV2 and TRBJ1-2, the full variable domain reads EPEVTQTPSHQVTQMGQEVILRCVPISNHLYFYWYRQILGQKVEFLVSFYNNEISEKSEIFDDQFSVERPDGSNFTLKIRSTKLEDSAMYFCASTLRGNYGYTFGSGTRLTVV.

This chain links TRBV27 with TRBJ2-5; D is possibly TRBD2 (5 bases). The CDR3 runs to 13 residues. Trimming took 6 bases from V and 2 from J, leaving 10 bases between them. Germline values: CDR1 MNHEY, CDR2 SMNVEV (reference sequence). The CDR3 sequence: CASRLVDQETQYF. CDR3 coding DNA: TGTGCCAGCAGACTAGTAGATCAAGAGACCCAGTACTTC.

The chain recombines TRBV10-3 with TRBJ1-2, with TRBD1 matching over 11 bases. The CDR3 spans 16 residues. Germline V gives CDR1 ENHRY, CDR2 SYGVKD. The ends lost 4 bases at V and 6 bases at J; junction bases unmatched: 10. This chain's CDR3 is CAISVSGTGGGHGYTF. The CDR3 DNA sequence: TGTGCCATCAGTGTATCCGGGACAGGGGGTGGGCATGGCTACACCTTC.

This clonotype has only a few counts. V usage is TRBV27 and J usage is TRBJ1-4; D not certain. Germline V gene lookup returns CDR1 MNHEY and CDR2 SMNVEV (reference sequence). This CDR3 comprises 13 residues. Deletions cut 7 bases from V and 5 bases from J, with 11 bases between. The CDR3 loop is CASMTLLNEKLFF. CDR3 coding DNA: TGTGCCAGCATGACTCTCCTAAATGAAAAACTGTTTTTT.

This clonotype was counted ten times or more. This sequence joins TRBV12-3 or TRBV12-4 and TRBJ1-2, with 8 positions matching TRBD1. J lost 7 bases, V lost 5 bases, and 12 bases had no gene match. CDR3 length equals 15 residues. CDR3 residues: CASSHGGQGVSGYTF. CDR3 coding DNA: TGTGCCAGCAGTCACGGCGGACAGGGAGTAAGTGGCTACACCTTC.

In its sample, this clonotype was seen a few times. This CDR3 is CSARQGAAVEAFF. The CDR3 region has the DNA TGCAGTGCTCGTCAAGGCGCTGCAGTTGAAGCTTTCTTT. The J gene is TRBJ1-1, the V gene TRBV20-1; no firm D call. The V gene's germline CDR1 is DFQATT and CDR2 SNEGSKA (reference sequence). The CDR3 consists of 13 residues. The V end lost 5 bases, the J end lost 7 bases, and 17 bases lay between the germline ends.

The chain employs TRBV12-3 or TRBV12-4 and TRBJ2-5; no reliable D call. The germline V and J ends were trimmed by 6 bases and 7 bases, with 24 bases remaining between them. This CDR3 contains 16 residues. CDR3 DNA sequence: TGTGCCAGCAGCCTATCCCCTAGGCCCGGCGGTACGACCCAGTACTTC. Translation: CASSLSPRPGGTTQYF.

The chain carries TRBV6-2 or TRBV6-3 and TRBJ2-5, with TRBD1 matching over 7 bases. CDR1 is MNHEY, CDR2 SVGEGT, per germline. The CDR3 has 14 amino acids. Trimming removed 6 bases from V and 11 bases from J; junction bases left unmatched: 15. The CDR3 reads CASRGIEGAREQYF. The CDR3 DNA reads TGTGCCAGCAGAGGAATCGAGGGGGCGAGGGAGCAGTACTTC.